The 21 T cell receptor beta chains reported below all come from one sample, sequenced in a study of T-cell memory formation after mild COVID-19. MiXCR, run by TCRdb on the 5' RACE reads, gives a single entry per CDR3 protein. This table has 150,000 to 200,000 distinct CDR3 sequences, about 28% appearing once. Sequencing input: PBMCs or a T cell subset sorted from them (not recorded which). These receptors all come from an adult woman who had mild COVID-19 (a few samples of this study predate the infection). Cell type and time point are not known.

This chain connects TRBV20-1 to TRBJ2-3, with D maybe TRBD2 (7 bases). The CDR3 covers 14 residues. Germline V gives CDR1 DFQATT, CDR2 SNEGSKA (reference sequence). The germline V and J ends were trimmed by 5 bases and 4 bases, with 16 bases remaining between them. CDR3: CSAPPGGNADTQYF. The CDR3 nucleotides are TGCAGTGCTCCGCCGGGGGGCAACGCAGATACGCAGTATTTT.

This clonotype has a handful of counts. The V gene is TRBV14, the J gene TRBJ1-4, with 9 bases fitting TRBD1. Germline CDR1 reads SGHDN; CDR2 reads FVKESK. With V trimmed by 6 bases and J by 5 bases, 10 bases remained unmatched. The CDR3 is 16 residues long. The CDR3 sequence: CASRVTGTGINEKLFF. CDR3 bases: TGTGCCAGCAGGGTAACCGGGACAGGGATAAATGAAAAACTGTTTTTT.

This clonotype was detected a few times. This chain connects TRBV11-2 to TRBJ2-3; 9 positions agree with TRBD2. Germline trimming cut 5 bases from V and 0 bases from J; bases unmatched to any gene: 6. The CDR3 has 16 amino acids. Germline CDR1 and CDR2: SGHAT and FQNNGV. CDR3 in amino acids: CASSIGLATSTDTQYF. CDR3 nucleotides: TGTGCCAGCAGCATCGGACTAGCGACTAGCACAGATACGCAGTATTTT.

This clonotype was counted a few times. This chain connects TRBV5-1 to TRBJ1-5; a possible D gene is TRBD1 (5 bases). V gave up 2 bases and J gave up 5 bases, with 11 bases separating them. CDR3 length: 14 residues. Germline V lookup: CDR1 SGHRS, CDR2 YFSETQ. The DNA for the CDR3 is TGCGCCAGCAGCTTAGACAGCCCCTATCAGCCCCAGCATTTT. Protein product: CASSLDSPYQPQHF.

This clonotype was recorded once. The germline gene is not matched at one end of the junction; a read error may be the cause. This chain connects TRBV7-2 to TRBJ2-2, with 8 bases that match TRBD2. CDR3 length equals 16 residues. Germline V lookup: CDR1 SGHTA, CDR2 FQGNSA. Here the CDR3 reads CASSLAGSGNAGELFF. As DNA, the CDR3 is TGTGCCAGCAGCTTGGCGGGTAGCGGGAACGCCGGGGAGCTGTTTTTT.

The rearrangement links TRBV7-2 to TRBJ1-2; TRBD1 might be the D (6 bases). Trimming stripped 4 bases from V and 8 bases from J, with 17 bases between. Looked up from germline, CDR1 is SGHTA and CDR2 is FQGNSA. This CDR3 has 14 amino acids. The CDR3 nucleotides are TGTGCCAGCAGCTCAGTAGCAGGGGCAGGAGGCTACACCTTC. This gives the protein CASSSVAGAGGYTF.

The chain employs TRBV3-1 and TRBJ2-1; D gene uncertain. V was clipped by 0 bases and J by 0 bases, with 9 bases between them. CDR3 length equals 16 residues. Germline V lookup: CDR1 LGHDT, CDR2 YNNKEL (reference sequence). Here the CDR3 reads CASSQDSRFSYNEQFF. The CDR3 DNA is TGTGCCAGCAGCCAAGATTCGCGGTTCTCCTACAATGAGCAGTTCTTC.

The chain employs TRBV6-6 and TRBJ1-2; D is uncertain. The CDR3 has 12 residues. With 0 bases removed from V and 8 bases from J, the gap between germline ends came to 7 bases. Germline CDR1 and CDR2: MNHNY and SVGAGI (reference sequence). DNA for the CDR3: TGTGCCAGCAGTTACTCTTCGGGAGGCTACACCTTC. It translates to CASSYSSGGYTF.

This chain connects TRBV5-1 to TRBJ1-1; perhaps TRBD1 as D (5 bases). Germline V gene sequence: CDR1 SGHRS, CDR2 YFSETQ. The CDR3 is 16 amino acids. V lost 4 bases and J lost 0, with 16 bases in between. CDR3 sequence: CASSPILGDLNTEAFF. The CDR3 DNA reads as TGCGCCAGCAGCCCTATCTTAGGGGACTTGAACACTGAAGCTTTCTTT.

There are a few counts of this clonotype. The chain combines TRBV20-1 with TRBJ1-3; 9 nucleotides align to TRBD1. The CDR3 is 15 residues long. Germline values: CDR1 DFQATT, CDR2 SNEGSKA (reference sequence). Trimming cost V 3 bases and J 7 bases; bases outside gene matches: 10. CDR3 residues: CSARVDRGVGNTIYF. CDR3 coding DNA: TGCAGTGCTAGGGTGGACAGGGGAGTAGGTAACACCATATATTTT.

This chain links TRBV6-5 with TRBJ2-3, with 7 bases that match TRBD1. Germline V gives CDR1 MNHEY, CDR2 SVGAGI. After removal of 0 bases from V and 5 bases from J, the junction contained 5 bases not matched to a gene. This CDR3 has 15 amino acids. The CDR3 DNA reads TGTGCCAGCAGTTACTCGGCCCCAGGGGGAGATACGCAGTATTTT. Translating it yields CASSYSAPGGDTQYF.

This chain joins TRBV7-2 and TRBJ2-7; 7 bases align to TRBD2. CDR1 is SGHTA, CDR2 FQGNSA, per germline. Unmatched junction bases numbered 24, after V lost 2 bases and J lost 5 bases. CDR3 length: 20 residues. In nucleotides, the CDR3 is TGTGCCAGCAGCTTAATTATCTTGACTCTGGGGGGGGTTCGTCAGAACGAGCAGTACTTC. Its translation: CASSLIILTLGGVRQNEQYF.

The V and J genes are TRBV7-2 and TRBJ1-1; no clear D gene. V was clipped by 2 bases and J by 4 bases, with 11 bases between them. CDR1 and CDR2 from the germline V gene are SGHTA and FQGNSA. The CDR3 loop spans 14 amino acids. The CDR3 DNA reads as TGTGCCAGCAGCTTACTATGGGAGCCCACTGAAGCTTTCTTT. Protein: CASSLLWEPTEAFF. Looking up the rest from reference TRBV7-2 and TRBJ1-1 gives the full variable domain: GAGVSQSPSNKVTEKGKDVELRCDPISGHTALYWYRQSLGQGLEFLIYFQGNSAPDKSGLPSDRFSAERTGGSVSTLTIQRTQQEDSAVYLCASSLLWEPTEAFFGQGTRLTVV.

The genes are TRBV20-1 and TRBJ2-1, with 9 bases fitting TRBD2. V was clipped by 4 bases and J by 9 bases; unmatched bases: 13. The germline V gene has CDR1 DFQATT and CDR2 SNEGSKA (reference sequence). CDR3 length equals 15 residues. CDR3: CSATSGRRSVSEQFF. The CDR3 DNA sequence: TGCAGTGCTACCAGCGGGAGGAGGTCAGTGAGTGAGCAGTTCTTC.

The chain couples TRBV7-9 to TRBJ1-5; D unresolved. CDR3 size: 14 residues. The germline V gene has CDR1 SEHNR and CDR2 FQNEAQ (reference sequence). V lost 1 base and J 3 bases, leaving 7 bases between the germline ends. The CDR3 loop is CASSLGGLNQPQHF. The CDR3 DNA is TGTGCCAGCAGCTTAGGAGGGCTCAATCAGCCCCAGCATTTT.

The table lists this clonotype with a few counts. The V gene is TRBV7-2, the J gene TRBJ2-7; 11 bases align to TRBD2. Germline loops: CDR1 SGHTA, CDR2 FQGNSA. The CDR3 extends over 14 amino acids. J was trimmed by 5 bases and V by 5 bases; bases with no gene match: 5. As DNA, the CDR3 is TGTGCCAGCAGCGAGGGACTAGCGGTACACGAGCAGTACTTC. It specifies CASSEGLAVHEQYF.

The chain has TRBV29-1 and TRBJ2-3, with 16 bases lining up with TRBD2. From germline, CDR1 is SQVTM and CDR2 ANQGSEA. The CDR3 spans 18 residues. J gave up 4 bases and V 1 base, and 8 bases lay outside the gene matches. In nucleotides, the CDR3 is TGCAGCGTTGAAGGGTGGGGACTAGCGGGAGGGCCGGCAGATACGCAGTATTTT. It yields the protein CSVEGWGLAGGPADTQYF.

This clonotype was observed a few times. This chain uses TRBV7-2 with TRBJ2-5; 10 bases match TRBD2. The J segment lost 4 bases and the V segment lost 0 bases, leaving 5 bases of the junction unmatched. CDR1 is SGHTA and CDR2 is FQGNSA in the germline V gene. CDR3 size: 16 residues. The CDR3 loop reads CASSLAPAGGPETQYF. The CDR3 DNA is TGTGCCAGCAGCTTAGCTCCAGCGGGAGGGCCAGAGACCCAGTACTTC.

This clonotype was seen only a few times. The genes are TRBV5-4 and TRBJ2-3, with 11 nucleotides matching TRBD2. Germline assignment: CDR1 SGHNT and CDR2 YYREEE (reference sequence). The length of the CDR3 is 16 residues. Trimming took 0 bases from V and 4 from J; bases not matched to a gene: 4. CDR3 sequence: CASSLETSGIADTQYF. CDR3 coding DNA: TGTGCCAGCAGCTTGGAGACTAGCGGGATCGCAGATACGCAGTATTTT.

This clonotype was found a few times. CDR3 in amino acids: CASSSLLYEQFF. The CDR3 nucleotides are TGTGCCAGCAGCTCCCTCTTGTATGAGCAGTTCTTC. This chain uses TRBV11-2 with TRBJ2-1, with D hard to call. CDR3 size: 12 residues. Germline CDR1 and CDR2: SGHAT and FQNNGV. With 4 bases removed from V and 8 bases from J, the gap between germline ends came to 9 bases.

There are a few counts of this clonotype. DNA for the CDR3: TGTGCCAGCAGGGGACAGGGCCTATACGAGCAGTACTTC. Translating gives CASRGQGLYEQYF. This rearrangement joins TRBV28 to TRBJ2-7; 9 bases line up with TRBD1. This CDR3 comprises 13 residues. The germline gives CDR1 MDHEN, CDR2 SYDVKM. The V gene end was trimmed by 6 bases and the J gene end by 4 bases; junction bases not matched to a gene: 4.